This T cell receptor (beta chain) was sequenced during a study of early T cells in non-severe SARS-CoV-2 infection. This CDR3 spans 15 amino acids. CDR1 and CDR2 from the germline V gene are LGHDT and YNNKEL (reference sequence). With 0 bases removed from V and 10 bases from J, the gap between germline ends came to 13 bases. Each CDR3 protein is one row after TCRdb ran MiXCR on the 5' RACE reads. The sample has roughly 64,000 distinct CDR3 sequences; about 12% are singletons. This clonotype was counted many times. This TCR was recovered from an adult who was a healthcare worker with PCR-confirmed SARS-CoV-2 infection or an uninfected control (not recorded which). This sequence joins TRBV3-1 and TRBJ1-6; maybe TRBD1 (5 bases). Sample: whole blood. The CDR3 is CASSQDSGRDSPLHF. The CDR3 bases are TGTGCCAGCAGCCAAGATAGCGGCAGGGACTCACCCCTCCACTTT. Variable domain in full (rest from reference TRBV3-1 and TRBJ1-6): DTAVSQTPKYLVTQMGNDKSIKCEQNLGHDTMYWYKQDSKKFLKIMFSYNNKELIINETVPNRFSPKSPDKAHLNLHINSLELGDSAVYFCASSQDSGRDSPLHFGNGTRLTVT.